This T cell receptor (beta chain) was recovered during a study of T cell responses to AZD1222 COVID-19 vaccine. Assay: immunoSEQ multiplex PCR; the TCRdb copy retains only in-frame clones and omits some. The sample includes 95,000 to 100,000 clones, 87% of them seen just once. Researchers grouped second doses given at about 4 or about 12 weeks into one pool. The V gene's germline CDR1 is SGDLS and CDR2 YYNGEE. The V and J ends lost 3 bases and 10 bases respectively, with 11 bases between them. CDR3 length equals 12 residues. The receptor was isolated from an adult who received the AZD1222 COVID-19 vaccine. This material consisted of peripheral blood, taken 28 days after the second AZD1222 dose. The gene calls are TRBV9 and TRBJ2-1; TRBD2 might be the D (6 bases). The CDR3 region is CASSANAGEQFF. The DNA of the CDR3 is TGTGCCAGCAGCGCCAACGCGGGGGAGCAGTTCTTC.